The rows below give T cell receptor beta chains drawn from one sample of a study of blood T cell repertoires in COVID-19. Repertoires were generated with immunoSEQ multiplex PCR, while TCRdb's copy carries only in-frame clones and drops some. The sample includes about 280,000 clones, 85% seen only once; the top ten take approximately 5%. The specimen was peripheral blood. The receptors come from a man aged 45-65 years with active or convalescent COVID-19. Both conserved end residues are part of each CDR3. The D gene is left open where the match is weak. Only part of the rows carry a size: once, few, many, or a class if the clone is expanded.

D	V	size	J	CDR3	DNA
TRBD1	TRBV30	.	TRBJ1-3	CAWSQGQDSGNTIYF	TGTGCCTGGAGTCAAGGACAGGACTCTGGAAACACCATATATTTT
TRBD2	TRBV13	.	TRBJ2-4	CASSLGQAGGNIQYF	TGTGCCAGCAGCTTAGGACAAGCGGGAGGAAACATTCAGTACTTC
.	TRBV3-1/TRBV3-2	.	TRBJ2-1	CASSQDPGGSYNEQFF	TGTGCCAGCAGCCAAGACCCAGGAGGGTCCTACAATGAGCAGTTCTTC
.	TRBV12-3/TRBV12-4	.	TRBJ1-1	CASSSGETEAFF	TGTGCCAGCAGTTCAGGGGAGACTGAAGCTTTCTTT
TRBD2	TRBV25-1	.	TRBJ2-4	CASRDGRAGNIQYF	TGTGCCAGCAGGGACGGGAGGGCCGGAAACATTCAGTACTTC
TRBD1	TRBV2	.	TRBJ1-6	CASRTGGNSPLHF	TGTGCCAGCAGGACAGGGGGTAATTCACCCCTCCACTTT
.	TRBV30	.	TRBJ1-4	CAWNPGHEKLFF	TGTGCCTGGAATCCAGGGCACGAAAAACTGTTTTTT
.	TRBV5-8	.	TRBJ2-7	CASSPHYEQYF	TGTGCCAGCAGCCCCCACTACGAGCAGTACTTC
.	TRBV7-9	.	TRBJ1-3	CASSPDQAGNTIYF	TGTGCCAGCAGCCCTGACCAGGCTGGAAACACCATATATTTT
.	TRBV20-1	few	TRBJ1-4	CSASRRANEKLFF	TGCAGTGCTAGTAGGCGGGCTAATGAAAAACTGTTTTTT
TRBD2	TRBV27	.	TRBJ2-7	CASSPGTSGSYYEQYF	TGTGCCAGCAGTCCCGGGACTAGCGGTTCATATTACGAGCAGTACTTC
.	TRBV11-1	.	TRBJ2-7	CASSLGRGYVEQYF	TGTGCCAGCAGCTTAGGCAGGGGCTACGTGGAGCAGTACTTC
.	TRBV3-1/TRBV3-2	.	TRBJ2-1	CASSQDGAGYNEQFF	TGTGCCAGCAGCCAGGATGGGGCAGGATACAATGAGCAGTTCTTC
.	TRBV2	.	TRBJ1-1	CASTIQMNTEAFF	TGTGCCAGCACGATTCAGATGAACACTGAAGCTTTCTTT
.	TRBV2	.	TRBJ2-2	CASARREESGELFF	TGTGCCAGTGCTCGCAGGGAAGAGTCCGGGGAGCTGTTTTTT
TRBD2	TRBV4-1	.	TRBJ2-1	CASSQDVVAGVWHNEQFF	TGCGCCAGCAGCCAAGATGTGGTAGCGGGGGTCTGGCACAATGAGCAGTTCTTC
.	TRBV29-1	.	TRBJ1-1	CSGAVNTEAFF	TGCAGCGGGGCAGTGAACACTGAAGCTTTCTTT
TRBD1	TRBV6-2/TRBV6-3	.	TRBJ1-1	CASSRTGESSVEAFF	TGTGCCAGCAGCCGCACAGGGGAGTCGTCGGTAGAAGCTTTCTTT
TRBD2	TRBV5-6	.	TRBJ2-1	CASSLNTGGYLGEQFF	TGTGCCAGCAGCTTGAATACGGGAGGGTACTTGGGTGAGCAGTTCTTC
TRBD1	TRBV7-2	.	TRBJ2-1	CASSLDAGGQFF	TGTGCCAGCAGCTTAGACGCAGGGGGGCAGTTCTTC
.	TRBV15	.	TRBJ1-6	CATSRTGKNSPLHF	TGTGCCACCAGCCGCACCGGGAAGAATTCACCCCTCCACTTT
.	TRBV7-7	.	TRBJ1-1	CASSFNMNTEAFF	TGTGCTAGCAGCTTTAATATGAACACTGAAGCTTTCTTT
.	TRBV18	.	TRBJ1-1	CASSPIPPSSTGTEAFF	TGTGCCAGCTCACCAATCCCTCCATCCTCCACGGGAACTGAAGCTTTCTTT
TRBD2	TRBV27	.	TRBJ2-7	CASSPHPPLAAGSGSFYEQYF	TGTGCCAGCAGTCCCCATCCCCCACTCGCGGCGGGTAGCGGGAGTTTCTACGAGCAGTACTTC
.	TRBV5-1	once	TRBJ2-1	CASNEAPMMVEQFF	TGCGCCAGCAACGAAGCCCCCATGATGGTAGAGCAGTTCTTC
TRBD2	TRBV6-5	.	TRBJ2-1	CASRVAGYNEQFF	TGTGCCAGCAGGGTAGCGGGTTACAATGAGCAGTTCTTC
TRBD1	TRBV6-5	.	TRBJ1-1	CASSQIQGAVEAFF	TGTGCCAGCAGCCAGATACAGGGGGCGGTTGAAGCTTTCTTT
.	TRBV20-1	.	TRBJ2-3	CSASVPGGTDTQYF	TGCAGTGCTAGTGTCCCTGGAGGCACAGATACGCAGTATTTT
.	TRBV2	few	TRBJ2-1	CASSDEETWLYNEQFF	TGTGCCAGCAGTGACGAGGAAACCTGGCTCTACAATGAGCAGTTCTTC
.	TRBV3-1/TRBV3-2	.	TRBJ1-1	CASNPGGRLNTEAFF	TGTGCCAGCAACCCGGGGGGCAGGCTGAACACTGAAGCTTTCTTT
.	TRBV15	.	TRBJ2-1	CATSKPSPPDEQFF	TGTGCCACCAGCAAGCCTAGCCCTCCAGATGAGCAGTTCTTC
TRBD1	TRBV19	few	TRBJ1-1	CASSVGQVNTEAFF	TGTGCCAGTAGCGTGGGACAGGTGAACACTGAAGCTTTCTTT
.	TRBV20-1	once	TRBJ2-1	CSASPYNEQFF	TGCAGTGCTAGCCCTTACAATGAGCAGTTCTTC
.	TRBV28	.	TRBJ2-7	CASCGAKTYEQYF	TGTGCCAGCTGCGGGGCCAAAACCTACGAGCAGTACTTC
TRBD1	TRBV7-8	.	TRBJ2-7	CASSPGGDEQYF	TGTGCCAGCAGCCCAGGGGGCGACGAGCAGTACTTC
.	TRBV7-2	.	TRBJ1-1	CASSPGGGKAFF	TGTGCCAGCAGCCCAGGAGGAGGGAAGGCTTTCTTT
.	TRBV11-2	.	TRBJ1-1	CASSLGRGGRITEAFF	TGTGCCAGCAGCTTAGGTAGGGGGGGGCGCATCACTGAAGCTTTCTTT
.	TRBV29-1	once	TRBJ2-7	CSVVLYRQPNEQYF	TGCAGCGTTGTCCTATATCGACAGCCCAACGAGCAGTACTTC
.	TRBV5-1	.	TRBJ2-2	CASSLDRAVAGELFF	TGCGCCAGCAGCTTGGACAGGGCGGTGGCCGGGGAGCTGTTTTTT
.	TRBV3-1/TRBV3-2	few	TRBJ2-2	CASSQSYTGELFF	TGTGCCAGCAGCCAATCGTACACCGGGGAGCTGTTTTTT
.	TRBV11-2	.	TRBJ2-1	CASSLGQAGEQFF	TGTGCCAGCAGCTTAGGTCAGGCGGGTGAGCAGTTCTTC
.	TRBV28	.	TRBJ2-3	CASSSPTWAGAGTQYF	TGTGCCAGCAGTTCCCCGACATGGGCGGGTGCGGGGACGCAGTATTTT
TRBD2	TRBV19	.	TRBJ2-7	CASSILPSGNYEQYF	TGTGCCAGTAGTATACTCCCTAGCGGGAACTACGAGCAGTACTTC
.	TRBV13	.	TRBJ1-3	CASSLGRGAHSGNTIYF	TGTGCCAGCAGCTTGGGCCGCGGGGCCCACTCTGGAAACACCATATATTTT
.	TRBV5-1	.	TRBJ2-2	CASSLGGRDTGELFF	TGCGCCAGCAGCTTGGGCGGGCGGGACACCGGGGAGCTGTTTTTT
TRBD2	TRBV5-5	few	TRBJ2-1	CASSSEFLAGPPDEQFF	TGTGCCAGCAGCTCGGAGTTCCTAGCGGGTCCCCCGGATGAGCAGTTCTTC
.	TRBV27	.	TRBJ2-5	CASSRILAETQYF	TGTGCCAGCAGCCGGATCTTAGCGGAGACCCAGTACTTC
.	TRBV28	.	TRBJ1-1	CASSFRHPNTEAFF	TGTGCCAGCAGTTTCCGACACCCGAACACTGAAGCTTTCTTT
TRBD1	TRBV19	.	TRBJ1-5	CASKGKGQGINQPQHF	TGTGCCAGTAAGGGCAAGGGACAGGGGATCAATCAGCCCCAGCATTTT
TRBD1	TRBV19	.	TRBJ2-2	CASRRDRGSGELFF	TGTGCCAGTAGACGGGACAGGGGATCCGGGGAGCTGTTTTTT
.	TRBV6-2/TRBV6-3	.	TRBJ1-1	CASSYTAGEGGTEAFF	TGTGCCAGCAGTTACACCGCAGGGGAAGGAGGCACTGAAGCTTTCTTT
TRBD2	TRBV9	.	TRBJ2-1	CASSVGNLAGVGEQFF	TGTGCCAGCAGCGTAGGTAATCTAGCGGGAGTAGGTGAGCAGTTCTTC
TRBD2	TRBV19	.	TRBJ2-1	CASSPGLAGVVNEQFF	TGTGCCAGTAGCCCGGGACTAGCGGGAGTTGTCAATGAGCAGTTCTTC
TRBD1	TRBV6-5	once	TRBJ2-7	CASSRGQGLSYEQYF	TGTGCCAGCAGTCGGGGACAGGGCCTCTCCTACGAGCAGTACTTC
.	TRBV20-1	.	TRBJ2-7	CSASGARGYEQYF	TGCAGTGCTAGTGGGGCCAGGGGCTACGAGCAGTACTTC
.	TRBV6-5	.	TRBJ1-2	CASSSFGESNYGYTF	TGTGCCAGCAGTTCGTTCGGGGAGAGCAACTATGGCTACACCTTC
.	TRBV18	few	TRBJ1-1	CASSLFRGEGAFF	TGTGCCAGCTCGCTTTTCCGCGGGGAGGGAGCTTTCTTT
.	TRBV5-4	.	TRBJ2-1	CASSLVGGGAEVGEQFF	TGTGCCAGCAGCTTGGTAGGGGGCGGGGCCGAGGTAGGGGAGCAGTTCTTC